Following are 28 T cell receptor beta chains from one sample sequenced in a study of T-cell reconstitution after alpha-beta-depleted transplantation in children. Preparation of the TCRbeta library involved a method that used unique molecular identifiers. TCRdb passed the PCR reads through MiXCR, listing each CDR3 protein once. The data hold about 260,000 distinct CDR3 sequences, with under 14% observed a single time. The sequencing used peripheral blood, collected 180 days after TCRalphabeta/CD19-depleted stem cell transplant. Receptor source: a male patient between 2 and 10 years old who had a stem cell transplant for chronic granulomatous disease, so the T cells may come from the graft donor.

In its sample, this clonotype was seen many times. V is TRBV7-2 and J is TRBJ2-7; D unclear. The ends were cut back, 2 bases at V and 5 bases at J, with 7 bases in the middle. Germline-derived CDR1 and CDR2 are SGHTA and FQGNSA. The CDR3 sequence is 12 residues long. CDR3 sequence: CASSLYVNEQYF. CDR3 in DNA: TGTGCCAGCAGCTTATACGTTAACGAGCAGTACTTC.

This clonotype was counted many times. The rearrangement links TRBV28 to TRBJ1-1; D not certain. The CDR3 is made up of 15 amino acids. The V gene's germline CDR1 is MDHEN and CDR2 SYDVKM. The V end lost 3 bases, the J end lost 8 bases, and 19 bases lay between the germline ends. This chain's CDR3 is CASSFSDAHPGEAFF. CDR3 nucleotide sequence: TGTGCCAGCAGTTTCTCGGACGCCCACCCCGGGGAAGCTTTCTTT.

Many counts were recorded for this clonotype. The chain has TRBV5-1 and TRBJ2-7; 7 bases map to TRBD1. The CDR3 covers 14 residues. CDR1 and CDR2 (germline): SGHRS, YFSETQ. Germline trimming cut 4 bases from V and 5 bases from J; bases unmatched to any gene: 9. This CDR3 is CASSVGGVRDEQYF. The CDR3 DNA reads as TGCGCCAGCAGCGTAGGGGGCGTGAGGGACGAGCAGTACTTC.

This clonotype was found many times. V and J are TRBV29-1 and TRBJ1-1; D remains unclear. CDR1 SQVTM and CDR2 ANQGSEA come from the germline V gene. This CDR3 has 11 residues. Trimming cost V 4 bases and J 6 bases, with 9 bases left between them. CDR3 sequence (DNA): TGCAGCGTTGTGGCGGGCCCTGAAGCTTTCTTT. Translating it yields CSVVAGPEAFF.

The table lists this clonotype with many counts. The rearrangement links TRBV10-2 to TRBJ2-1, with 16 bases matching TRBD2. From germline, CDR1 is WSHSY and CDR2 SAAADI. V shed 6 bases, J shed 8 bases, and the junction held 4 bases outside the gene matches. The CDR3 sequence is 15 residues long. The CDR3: CASSAGLAGGDEQFF. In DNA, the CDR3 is TGCGCCAGCAGCGCGGGACTAGCGGGAGGGGATGAGCAGTTCTTC.

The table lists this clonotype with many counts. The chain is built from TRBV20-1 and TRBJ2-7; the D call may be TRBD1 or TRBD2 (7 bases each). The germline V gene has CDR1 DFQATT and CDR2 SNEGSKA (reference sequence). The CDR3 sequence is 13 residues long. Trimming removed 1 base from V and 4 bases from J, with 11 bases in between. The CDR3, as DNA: TGCAGTGCTAGAGGACAGGGACTATACGAGCAGTACTTC. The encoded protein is CSARGQGLYEQYF.

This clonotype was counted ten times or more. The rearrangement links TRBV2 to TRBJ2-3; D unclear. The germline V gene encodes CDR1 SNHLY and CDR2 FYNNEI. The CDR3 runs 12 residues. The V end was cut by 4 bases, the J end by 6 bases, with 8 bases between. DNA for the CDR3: TGTGCCAGCAGTGGGACCTCGGATACGCAGTATTTT. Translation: CASSGTSDTQYF.

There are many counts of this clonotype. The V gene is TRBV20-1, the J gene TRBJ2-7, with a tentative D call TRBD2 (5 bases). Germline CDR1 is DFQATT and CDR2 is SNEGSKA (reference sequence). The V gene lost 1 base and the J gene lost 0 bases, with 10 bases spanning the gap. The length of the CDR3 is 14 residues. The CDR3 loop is CSARGEGSSYEQYF. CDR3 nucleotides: TGCAGTGCTAGAGGGGAAGGGAGCTCCTACGAGCAGTACTTC.

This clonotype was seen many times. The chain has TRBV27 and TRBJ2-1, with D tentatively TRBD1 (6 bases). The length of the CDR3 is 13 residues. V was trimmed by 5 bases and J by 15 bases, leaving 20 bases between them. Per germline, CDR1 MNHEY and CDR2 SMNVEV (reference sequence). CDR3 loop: CASSPRDTTLRFF. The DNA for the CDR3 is TGTGCCAGCAGTCCTCGGGACACCACTTTGAGGTTCTTC.

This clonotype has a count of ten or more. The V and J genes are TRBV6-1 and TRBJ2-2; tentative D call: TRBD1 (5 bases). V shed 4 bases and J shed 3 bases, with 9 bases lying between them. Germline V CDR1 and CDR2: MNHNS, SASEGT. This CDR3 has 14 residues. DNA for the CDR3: TGTGCCAGCAGTGGTCACAGGTACACCGGGGAGCTGTTTTTT. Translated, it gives CASSGHRYTGELFF.

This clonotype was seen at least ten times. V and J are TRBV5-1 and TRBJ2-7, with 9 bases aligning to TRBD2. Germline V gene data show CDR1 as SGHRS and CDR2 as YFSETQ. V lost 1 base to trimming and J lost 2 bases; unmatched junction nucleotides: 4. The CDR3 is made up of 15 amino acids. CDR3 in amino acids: CASSLSGGSPYEQYF. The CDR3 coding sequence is TGCGCCAGCAGCTTGAGCGGGGGGTCCCCCTACGAGCAGTACTTC.

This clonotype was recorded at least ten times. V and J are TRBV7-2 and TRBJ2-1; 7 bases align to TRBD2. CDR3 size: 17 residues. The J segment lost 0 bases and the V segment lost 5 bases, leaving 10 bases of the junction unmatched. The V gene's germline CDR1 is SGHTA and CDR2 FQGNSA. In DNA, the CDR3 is TGTGCCAGCAGCCCCCGACTAGCAACGGGCTCCTACAATGAGCAGTTCTTC. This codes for CASSPRLATGSYNEQFF.

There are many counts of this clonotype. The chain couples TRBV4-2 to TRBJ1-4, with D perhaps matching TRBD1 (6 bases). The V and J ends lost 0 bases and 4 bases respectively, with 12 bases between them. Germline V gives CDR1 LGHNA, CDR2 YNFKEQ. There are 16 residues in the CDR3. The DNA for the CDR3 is TGTGCCAGCAGCCAAGAGTCGGGGGCGCATAATGAAAAACTGTTTTTT. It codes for CASSQESGAHNEKLFF.

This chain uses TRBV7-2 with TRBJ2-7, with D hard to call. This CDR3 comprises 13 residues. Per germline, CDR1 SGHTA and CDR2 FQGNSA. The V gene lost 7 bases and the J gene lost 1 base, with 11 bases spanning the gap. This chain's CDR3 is CASTQTASYEQYF. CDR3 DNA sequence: TGTGCCAGCACGCAGACTGCATCCTACGAGCAGTACTTC.

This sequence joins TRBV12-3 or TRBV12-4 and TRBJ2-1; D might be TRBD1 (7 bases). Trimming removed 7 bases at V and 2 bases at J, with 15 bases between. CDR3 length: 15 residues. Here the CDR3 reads CASTSGDSPYNEQFF. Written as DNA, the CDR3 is TGTGCCAGCACCTCGGGGGACAGTCCCTACAATGAGCAGTTCTTC.

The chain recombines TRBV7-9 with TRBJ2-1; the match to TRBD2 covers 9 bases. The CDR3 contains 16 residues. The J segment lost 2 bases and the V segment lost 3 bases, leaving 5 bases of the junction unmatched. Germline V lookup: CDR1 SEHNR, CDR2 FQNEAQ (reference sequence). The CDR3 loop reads CASSFLAGKAYNEQFF. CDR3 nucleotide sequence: TGTGCCAGCAGCTTCCTAGCGGGGAAAGCCTACAATGAGCAGTTCTTC. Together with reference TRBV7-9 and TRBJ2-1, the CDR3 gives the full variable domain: DTGVSQNPRHKITKRGQNVTFRCDPISEHNRLYWYRQTLGQGPEFLTYFQNEAQLEKSRLLSDRFSAERPKGSFSTLEIQRTEQGDSAMYLCASSFLAGKAYNEQFFGPGTRLTVL.

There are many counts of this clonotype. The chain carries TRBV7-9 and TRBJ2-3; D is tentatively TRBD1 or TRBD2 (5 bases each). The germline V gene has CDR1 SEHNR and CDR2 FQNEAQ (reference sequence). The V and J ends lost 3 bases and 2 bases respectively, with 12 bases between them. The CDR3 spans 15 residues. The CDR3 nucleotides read TGTGCCAGCAGCTTTCGGGGCAGGTTCACAGATACGCAGTATTTT. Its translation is CASSFRGRFTDTQYF.

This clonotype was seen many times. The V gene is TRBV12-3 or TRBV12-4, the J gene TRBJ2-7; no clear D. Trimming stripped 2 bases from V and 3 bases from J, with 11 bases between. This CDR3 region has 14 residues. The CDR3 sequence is CASSLSQAYYEQYF. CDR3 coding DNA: TGTGCCAGCAGTTTATCCCAGGCATACTACGAGCAGTACTTC.

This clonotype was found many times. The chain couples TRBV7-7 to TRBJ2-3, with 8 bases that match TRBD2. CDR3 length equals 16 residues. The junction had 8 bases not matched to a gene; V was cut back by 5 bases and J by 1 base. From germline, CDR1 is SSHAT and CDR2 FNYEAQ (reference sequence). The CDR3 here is CASSLGAGEGTDTQYF. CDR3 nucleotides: TGTGCCAGCAGCCTCGGAGCGGGAGAGGGCACAGATACGCAGTATTTT. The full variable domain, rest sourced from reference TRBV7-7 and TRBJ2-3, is GAGVSQSPRYKVTKRGQDVTLRCDPISSHATLYWYQQALGQGPEFLTYFNYEAQPDKSGLPSDRFSAERPEGSISTLTIQRTEQRDSAMYRCASSLGAGEGTDTQYFGPGTRLTVL.

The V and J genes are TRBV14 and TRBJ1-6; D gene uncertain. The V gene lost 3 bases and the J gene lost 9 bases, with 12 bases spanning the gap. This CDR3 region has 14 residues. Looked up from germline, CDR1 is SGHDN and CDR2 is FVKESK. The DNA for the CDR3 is TGTGCCAGCAGCCACCGATCCGGTGGTTCACCCCTCCACTTT. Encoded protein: CASSHRSGGSPLHF.

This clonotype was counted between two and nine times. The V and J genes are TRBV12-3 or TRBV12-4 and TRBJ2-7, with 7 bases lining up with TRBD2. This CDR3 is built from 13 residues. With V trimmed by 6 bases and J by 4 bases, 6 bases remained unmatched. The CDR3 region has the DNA TGTGCCAGCAGCTCGGGACTACCATACGAGCAGTACTTC. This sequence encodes CASSSGLPYEQYF.

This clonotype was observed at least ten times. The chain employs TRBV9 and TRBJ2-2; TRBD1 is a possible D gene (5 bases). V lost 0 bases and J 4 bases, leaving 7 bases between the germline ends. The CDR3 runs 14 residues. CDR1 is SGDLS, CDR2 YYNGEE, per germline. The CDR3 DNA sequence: TGTGCCAGCAGCGTAGGACAGACCACCGGGGAGCTGTTTTTT. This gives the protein CASSVGQTTGELFF.

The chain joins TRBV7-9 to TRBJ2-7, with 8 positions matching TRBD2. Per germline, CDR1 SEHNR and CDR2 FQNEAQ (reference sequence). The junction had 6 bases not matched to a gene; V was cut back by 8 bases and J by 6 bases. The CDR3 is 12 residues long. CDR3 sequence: CASESGSAEQYF. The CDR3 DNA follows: TGTGCCAGCGAAAGCGGGAGTGCCGAGCAGTACTTC.

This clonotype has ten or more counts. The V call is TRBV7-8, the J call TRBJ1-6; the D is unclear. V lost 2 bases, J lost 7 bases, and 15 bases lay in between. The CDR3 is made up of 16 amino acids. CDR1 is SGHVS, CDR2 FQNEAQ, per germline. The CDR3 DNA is TGTGCCAGCAGCTTATTGGATAACCCCTTGAATTCACCCCTCCACTTT. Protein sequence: CASSLLDNPLNSPLHF.

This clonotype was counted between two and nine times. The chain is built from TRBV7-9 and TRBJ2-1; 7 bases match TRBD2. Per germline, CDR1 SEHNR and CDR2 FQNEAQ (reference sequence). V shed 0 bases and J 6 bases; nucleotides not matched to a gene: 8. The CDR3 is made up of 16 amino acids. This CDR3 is CASSLAGGIWSNEQFF. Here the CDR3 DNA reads TGTGCCAGCAGCTTAGCGGGAGGGATTTGGAGCAATGAGCAGTTCTTC.

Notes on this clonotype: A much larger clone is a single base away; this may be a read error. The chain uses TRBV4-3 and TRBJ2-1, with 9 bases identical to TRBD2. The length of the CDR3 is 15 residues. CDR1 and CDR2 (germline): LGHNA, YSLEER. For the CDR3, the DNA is TGCGCCAACAGCCGAGCGGGGGGAAACTACAATGAGCAGTTCTTC. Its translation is CANSRAGGNYNEQFF.

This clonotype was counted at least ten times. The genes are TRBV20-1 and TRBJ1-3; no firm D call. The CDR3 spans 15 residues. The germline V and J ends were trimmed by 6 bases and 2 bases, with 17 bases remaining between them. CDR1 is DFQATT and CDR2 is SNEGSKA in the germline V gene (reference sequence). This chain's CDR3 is CSAAGSVSPGNTIYF. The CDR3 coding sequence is TGCAGTGCCGCCGGATCGGTCAGCCCTGGAAACACCATATATTTT.

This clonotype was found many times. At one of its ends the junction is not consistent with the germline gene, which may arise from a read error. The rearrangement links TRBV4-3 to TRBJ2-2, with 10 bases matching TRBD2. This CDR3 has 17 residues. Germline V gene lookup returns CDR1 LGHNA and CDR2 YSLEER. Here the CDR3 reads CASTQATSGEDTGELFF. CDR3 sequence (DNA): TGCGCCAGCACCCAAGCAACTAGCGGGGAAGACACCGGGGAGCTGTTTTTT.